This paragraph reports one T cell receptor (beta chain). Its specificity is unknown. Germline V gene sequence: CDR1 LGHNA, CDR2 YNFKEQ. This CDR3 is 16 amino acids long. V was clipped by 0 bases and J by 5 bases; unmatched bases: 7. This entry comes from a study of vaccination and CD4 T cells after COVID-19. Treatment described: 10-day PBMC culture with coronavirus spike peptide pools or control peptides (ViraFEST assay). CD4+ T cells of the unexposed donor were collected before the COVID-19 pandemic (2011-2018). With the Oncomine TCR Beta short-read assay, DNA from cultured CD4+ T cells was sequenced. One entry per CDR3 protein, called by TCRdb with MiXCR from the PCR reads. The sample shows roughly 4,500 distinct CDR3 sequences, about 30% of them seen only once.

The chain links TRBV4-2 to TRBJ1-2; 9 bases map to TRBD1. The material sequenced was CD4+ T cells from blood, cultured in vitro. The TCR originated in a human donor in good health. The CDR3 bases are TGTGCCAGCAGCCAAGATTCGACGGACAGGGGTTATGGCTACACCTTC. Translating gives CASSQDSTDRGYGYTF.